These 2 T cell receptor beta chains originate from one sample sequenced in a study of blood T cell repertoires in COVID-19. Produced via immunoSEQ multiplex PCR; TCRdb's table is partial and in-frame only. The sample lists 50,000 to 60,000 clones; roughly 80% were seen once. Material: peripheral blood. The receptors stem from a human donor in a cohort sampled during active or convalescent COVID-19.

J is TRBJ1-1 and V is TRBV7-2, with D possibly TRBD1 on 6 matching bases. The CDR3 is made up of 15 amino acids. Trimming shortened V by 6 bases and J by 3 bases, and 17 bases separated the two germline ends. Per the germline V gene, CDR1 is SGHTA and CDR2 is FQGNSA. The CDR3 loop is CASRKNLPGDTEAFF. CDR3 bases: TGTGCCAGCAGAAAAAACCTTCCAGGGGACACTGAAGCTTTCTTT.

This clone was counted a few times. This chain connects TRBV7-2 to TRBJ1-2; 10 nucleotides align to TRBD1. The CDR3 has 17 amino acids. Germline CDR1 is SGHTA and CDR2 is FQGNSA. The V gene end was trimmed by 5 bases and the J gene end by 4 bases; junction bases not matched to a gene: 13. The CDR3 is CASSQRLGTGVSYGYTF. The CDR3, as DNA: TGTGCCAGCAGCCAGAGGTTGGGGACAGGGGTCAGCTATGGCTACACCTTC.